This passage covers 18 T cell receptor beta chains from one sample sequenced in a study of neoadjuvant nivolumab and ipilimumab in lung cancer. Sequencing was performed with immunoSEQ multiplex PCR; in TCRdb, only in-frame clones are kept and a portion is missing. The sample consists of 6,500 to 9,000 clones, roughly 83% of them appearing once. Here the sequenced sample was adjacent normal lung tissue, taken after neoadjuvant nivolumab, alone or with ipilimumab, at or shortly before surgery. The source is an adult with non-small cell lung cancer.

V usage is TRBV7-8 and J usage is TRBJ2-7; D not resolved. This CDR3 is 12 amino acids long. Trimming took off 1 base at V and 8 bases at J, with 9 bases between the two ends. The germline V gene encodes CDR1 SGHVS and CDR2 FQNEAQ. CDR3 nucleotide sequence: TGTGCCAGCAGCTTAGGATCAGTCCAGCAGTACTTC. It translates to CASSLGSVQQYF.

This chain links TRBV28 with TRBJ1-5; D call uncertain. V shed 1 base and J shed 4 bases, with 8 bases lying between them. The CDR3 length is 14 residues. Germline assignment: CDR1 MDHEN and CDR2 SYDVKM. The CDR3 loop reads CASSLSRDNQPQHF. Written as DNA, the CDR3 is TGTGCCAGCAGTTTATCCAGAGATAATCAGCCCCAGCATTTT.

This clone was seen a handful of times. V gene TRBV11-1 combines with J gene TRBJ2-7; D call uncertain. From germline, CDR1 is SGHAT and CDR2 FQDESV (reference sequence). The V gene lost 5 bases and the J gene lost 2 bases, with 16 bases spanning the gap. There are 15 residues in the CDR3. The CDR3 DNA reads TGTGCCAGCAGCCGGACGGACCACTTCACCTACGAGCAGTACTTC. Translated, it gives CASSRTDHFTYEQYF. The full variable domain, completed using reference TRBV11-1 and TRBJ2-7, is EAEVAQSPRYKITEKSQAVAFWCDPISGHATLYWYRQILGQGPELLVQFQDESVVDDSQLPKDRFSAERLKGVDSTLKIQPAELGDSAMYLCASSRTDHFTYEQYFGPGTRLTVT.

This clone was detected once. The chain employs TRBV13 and TRBJ2-3; 11 bases line up with TRBD1. This CDR3 is 16 amino acids long. J was trimmed by 6 bases and V by 5 bases; bases with no gene match: 10. In germline, CDR1 is PRHDT, CDR2 FYEKMQ (reference sequence). The CDR3: CASSNSRTGGADTQYF. As DNA, the CDR3 is TGTGCCAGCAGCAACTCAAGGACAGGGGGCGCGGATACGCAGTATTTT.

The chain is built from TRBV10-2 and TRBJ1-2; D call uncertain. V was trimmed by 2 bases and J by 7 bases, leaving 14 bases between them. The CDR3 spans 14 residues. In germline, CDR1 is WSHSY, CDR2 SAAADI. The DNA for the CDR3 is TGCGCCAGCAGTGAGGCAGGTTGGTCGGGTGGCTACACCTTC. Protein sequence: CASSEAGWSGGYTF.

V usage is TRBV7-9 and J usage is TRBJ1-1; unclear D gene. Trimming cost V 4 bases and J 1 base, with 7 bases left between them. Germline lookup yields CDR1 SEHNR and CDR2 FQNEAQ (reference sequence). CDR3 size: 13 residues. The CDR3 region is CASSSSANTEAFF. CDR3 nucleotides: TGTGCCAGCAGCTCGTCGGCGAACACTGAAGCTTTCTTT.

The V gene is TRBV18, the J gene TRBJ1-5, with 7 bases aligning to TRBD1. Looked up from germline, CDR1 is KGHSH and CDR2 is LQKENI. The CDR3 is made up of 16 amino acids. J lost 0 bases, V lost 5 bases, and 7 bases had no gene match. CDR3 loop: CASSSGQAYSNQPQHF. In nucleotides, the CDR3 is TGTGCCAGCTCATCCGGACAGGCTTATAGCAATCAGCCCCAGCATTTT.

The chain links TRBV7-2 to TRBJ1-4; TRBD1 agrees at 9 bases. The junction had 12 bases not matched to a gene; V was cut back by 5 bases and J by 8 bases. The CDR3 is made up of 16 amino acids. Germline values: CDR1 SGHTA, CDR2 FQGNSA. The CDR3 here is CASSPDATGGNEKLFF. The CDR3 region has the DNA TGTGCCAGCAGCCCTGACGCGACAGGGGGTAACGAAAAACTGTTTTTT.

This chain links TRBV7-3 with TRBJ1-2; weak D call: TRBD1 (5 bases). From germline, CDR1 is SGHTA and CDR2 FQGTGA. Trimming took 3 bases from V and 2 from J, leaving 16 bases between them. The CDR3 extends over 16 amino acids. The CDR3 DNA is TGTGCCAGCAGCTTCGATACAGGTCCGGGGAACTATGGCTACACCTTC. This encodes CASSFDTGPGNYGYTF. The full variable domain, in which reference TRBV7-3 and TRBJ1-2 provide the parts outside the CDR3, is GAGVSQTPSNKVTEKGKYVELRCDPISGHTALYWYRQSLGQGPEFLIYFQGTGAADDSGLPNDRFFAVRPEGSVSTLKIQRTERGDSAVYLCASSFDTGPGNYGYTFGSGTRLTVV.

The chain recombines TRBV10-3 with TRBJ1-1; 9 bases map to TRBD1. CDR3 length equals 13 residues. J gave up 3 bases and V 10 bases, and 6 bases lay outside the gene matches. Germline values: CDR1 ENHRY, CDR2 SYGVKD. The CDR3 DNA is TGTGCCACCGACCGGGACAGGGACACTGAAGCTTTCTTT. Its protein is CATDRDRDTEAFF.

The rearrangement links TRBV4-3 to TRBJ2-3; 8 nucleotides match TRBD2. Germline CDR1 and CDR2: LGHNA and YSLEER. The CDR3 spans 14 residues. Trimming at V came to 1 base and at J to 6 bases, leaving 3 bases not matched to a gene. CDR3 nucleotides: TGCGCCAGCAGCCAAGCCCCTAGCGGGGATACGCAGTATTTT. This encodes CASSQAPSGDTQYF.

This chain uses TRBV18 with TRBJ1-5; maybe TRBD1 (5 bases). Germline V CDR1 and CDR2: KGHSH, LQKENI. This CDR3 has 17 amino acids. Trimming shortened V by 6 bases and J by 4 bases, and 22 bases separated the two germline ends. In DNA, the CDR3 is TGTGCCAGCTCTCTACCTCCTACCACCGGGGGAAATCAGCCCCAGCATTTT. Its translation: CASSLPPTTGGNQPQHF.

This chain connects TRBV5-1 to TRBJ2-4; D uncertain. Germline CDR1 is SGHRS and CDR2 is YFSETQ. Trimming removed 4 bases from V and 0 bases from J, with 11 bases in between. The CDR3 has 15 amino acids. CDR3 residues: CASSVSTLAKNIQYF. CDR3 nucleotides: TGCGCCAGCAGCGTCAGCACCTTAGCCAAAAACATTCAGTACTTC.

The chain combines TRBV6-1 with TRBJ2-7, with 7 bases fitting TRBD2. Trimming cost V 8 bases and J 6 bases; bases outside gene matches: 13. This CDR3 comprises 14 residues. Germline loops: CDR1 MNHNS, CDR2 SASEGT. The CDR3 nucleotides read TGTGCCAGCGGTCGGCGGGAGTATCCAGGCGAGCAGTACTTC. Its protein is CASGRREYPGEQYF.

V usage is TRBV15 and J usage is TRBJ1-2; 7 bases match TRBD1. V lost 0 bases, J lost 8 bases, and 15 bases stayed unmatched. CDR1 is LNHNV, CDR2 YYDKDF, per germline (reference sequence). The CDR3 extends over 17 amino acids. CDR3 nucleotides: TGTGCCACCAGCAGAGATTTTAGGGGAACAGACAGGGAAGGCTACACCTTC. This encodes CATSRDFRGTDREGYTF.

V and J are TRBV5-6 and TRBJ1-1; 11 nucleotides line up with TRBD1. CDR1 SGHDT and CDR2 YYEEEE come from the germline V gene. This CDR3 has 14 residues. Losses at the gene ends were 0 bases for V and 11 bases for J; bases not matched to a gene: 6. The CDR3 nucleotides are TGTGCCAGCAGCTTGGGGGACAGGGGGAGAAGGGCTTTCTTT. Translation: CASSLGDRGRRAFF. Looking up the rest from reference TRBV5-6 and TRBJ1-1 gives the full variable domain: DAGVTQSPTHLIKTRGQQVTLRCSPKSGHDTVSWYQQALGQGPQFIFQYYEEEERQRGNFPDRFSGHQFPNYSSELNVNALLLGDSALYLCASSLGDRGRRAFFGQGTRLTVV.

The V call is TRBV5-1, the J call TRBJ1-4; D uncertain. Germline V gene lookup returns CDR1 SGHRS and CDR2 YFSETQ. The CDR3 runs to 15 residues. V was trimmed by 3 bases and J by 5 bases, leaving 14 bases between them. The CDR3 here is CASSSQMDGNEKLFF. In DNA form, the CDR3 reads TGCGCCAGCAGCTCCCAAATGGATGGGAATGAAAAACTGTTTTTT.

This clone was picked up one time. The chain couples TRBV5-8 to TRBJ2-7; D unresolved. The CDR3 consists of 14 residues. CDR1 and CDR2 (germline): SGHTS, YDEGEE. With 4 bases removed from V and 4 bases from J, the gap between germline ends came to 15 bases. CDR3 in DNA: TGTGCCAGCAGCCTCAACCCTAATGATTACGAGCAGTACTTC. Translated, it gives CASSLNPNDYEQYF.